These T cell receptor beta chains were read from a single sample in a study of breast tumors, draining lymph nodes, adjacent tissues. TCRdb redid the calling of the multiplex PCR reads with MiXCR, one entry per CDR3 protein. The table lists about 300,000 distinct CDR3 sequences, 30% of them singletons. The sequenced sample consisted of axillary lymph node tissue. Every receptor here comes from a female donor with breast cancer. Some clones in this sample may be carry-over from other donors' samples. The CDR3 runs from the conserved cysteine through the conserved F or W. D genes are given only for firm matches. Clone size appears in some rows only: once, few, many, or a class for an expanded clone.

size: many
D: TRBD2
J: TRBJ2-2
V: TRBV7-3
CDR3: CASSQLAGETGELFF
DNA: TGTGCCAGCAGCCAGCTAGCGGGAGAGACCGGGGAGCTGTTTTTT

size: .
D: TRBD1
J: TRBJ2-7
V: TRBV13
CDR3: CASRLPGTASSYEQYF
DNA: TGTGCCAGCAGACTTCCCGGGACAGCCAGCTCCTACGAGCAGTACTTC

size: .
D: .
J: TRBJ2-1
V: TRBV6-1
CDR3: CASSEALGPSLNNEQFF
DNA: TGTGCCAGCAGTGAAGCTCTAGGACCCTCTTTAAACAATGAGCAGTTCTTC

size: many
D: TRBD2
J: TRBJ2-2
V: TRBV6-1
CDR3: CASSERDANTGELFF
DNA: TGTGCCAGCAGCGAGCGGGACGCGAACACCGGGGAGCTGTTTTTT

size: .
D: .
J: TRBJ2-2
V: TRBV18
CDR3: CASSPQGGNTGELFF
DNA: TGTGCCAGCTCACCACAGGGGGGCAACACCGGGGAGCTGTTTTTT

size: .
D: .
J: TRBJ1-5
V: TRBV27
CDR3: CACSPQGRGQPQHF
DNA: TGTGCCTGCAGTCCACAGGGTCGCGGTCAGCCCCAGCATTTT

size: many
D: TRBD2
J: TRBJ2-7
V: TRBV20-1
CDR3: CSAMISGRFPYEQYF
DNA: TGCAGTGCTATGATTAGCGGGAGGTTTCCCTACGAGCAGTACTTC

size: many
D: .
J: TRBJ1-3
V: TRBV7-8
CDR3: CASSLTGTNSGNTIYF
DNA: TGTGCCAGCAGCTTAACCGGGACCAACTCTGGAAACACCATATATTTT

size: many
D: TRBD2
J: TRBJ2-7
V: TRBV19
CDR3: CASSTLALSSYEQYF
DNA: TGTGCCAGTAGTACACTAGCGCTTAGCTCCTACGAGCAGTACTTC

size: few
D: TRBD1
J: TRBJ1-1
V: TRBV7-2
CDR3: CASSWTGLTEAFF
DNA: TGTGCCAGCAGCTGGACAGGATTGACTGAAGCTTTCTTT

size: once
D: .
J: TRBJ2-6
V: TRBV7-9
CDR3: CASSARRAGSENSGANVLTF
DNA: TGTGCCAGCAGCGCCCGCAGGGCGGGGAGTGAGAACTCTGGGGCCAACGTCCTGACTTTC

size: .
D: .
J: TRBJ2-2
V: TRBV20-1
CDR3: CSASGRMDTAELFF
DNA: TGCAGTGCCAGCGGGCGGATGGACACCGCGGAGCTGTTTTTT

size: few
D: .
J: TRBJ2-3
V: TRBV6-4
CDR3: CASSPGTPTDTQYF
DNA: TGTGCCAGCAGCCCCGGGACCCCGACAGATACGCAGTATTTT

size: .
D: TRBD1
J: TRBJ2-7
V: TRBV7-9
CDR3: CASSLTGGNEQYF
DNA: TGTGCCAGCAGCCTGACAGGGGGCAACGAGCAGTACTTC

size: many
D: TRBD2
J: TRBJ2-1
V: TRBV7-2
CDR3: CASSGTLSGISYNEQFF
DNA: TGTGCCAGCAGCGGAACCCTTAGCGGGATCTCCTACAATGAGCAGTTCTTC

size: .
D: .
J: TRBJ1-1
V: TRBV12-3/TRBV12-4
CDR3: CASSLLEGRTEAFF
DNA: TGTGCCAGCAGTTTATTAGAAGGGAGGACTGAAGCTTTCTTT

size: many
D: TRBD2
J: TRBJ2-1
V: TRBV24-1
CDR3: CATSDFGTRYNEQFF
DNA: TGTGCCACCAGTGATTTTGGGACTAGATACAATGAGCAGTTCTTC

size: .
D: TRBD1
J: TRBJ1-1
V: TRBV24-1
CDR3: CATSDSRDRGTEAFF
DNA: TGTGCCACCAGTGATTCCCGGGACAGGGGCACTGAAGCTTTCTTT

size: many
D: .
J: TRBJ2-3
V: TRBV10-3
CDR3: CAISERADTQYF
DNA: TGTGCCATCAGTGAGAGGGCAGATACGCAGTATTTT

size: many
D: .
J: TRBJ1-4
V: TRBV4-2
CDR3: CASSQDWAADEKLFF
DNA: TGTGCCAGCAGCCAAGATTGGGCAGCGGATGAAAAACTGTTTTTT

size: many
D: .
J: TRBJ2-1
V: TRBV11-1
CDR3: CASSFGLNHNEQFF
DNA: TGTGCCAGCAGCTTCGGCCTAAATCACAATGAGCAGTTCTTC

size: many
D: .
J: TRBJ2-1
V: TRBV5-8
CDR3: CASSSDWNEQFF
DNA: TGTGCCAGCAGCTCCGACTGGAATGAGCAGTTCTTC

size: .
D: .
J: TRBJ1-1
V: TRBV9
CDR3: CASSVGGADTEAFF
DNA: TGTGCCAGCAGCGTAGGGGGGGCGGACACTGAAGCTTTCTTT

size: many
D: .
J: TRBJ2-7
V: TRBV7-8
CDR3: CASSLVQTYEQYF
DNA: TGTGCCAGCAGCTTAGTCCAGACCTACGAGCAGTACTTC

size: .
D: .
J: TRBJ2-1
V: TRBV6-1
CDR3: CATRRQVQSSYNEQFF
DNA: TGTGCCACCAGAAGACAGGTCCAAAGCTCCTACAATGAGCAGTTCTTC

size: many
D: .
J: TRBJ2-3
V: TRBV24-1
CDR3: CATSDLGTDTQYF
DNA: TGTGCCACCAGTGATCTGGGCACAGATACGCAGTATTTT

size: many
D: .
J: TRBJ2-1
V: TRBV2
CDR3: CASSARGNIDEQFF
DNA: TGTGCCAGCAGTGCTCGCGGTAACATTGATGAGCAGTTCTTC

size: many
D: .
J: TRBJ1-6
V: TRBV15
CDR3: CATSRELVSPLHF
DNA: TGTGCCACCAGCAGAGAGTTGGTGTCACCCCTCCACTTT

size: many
D: .
J: TRBJ2-7
V: TRBV6-1
CDR3: CASRDRAPEEQYF
DNA: TGTGCCAGCAGGGACAGAGCTCCTGAGGAGCAGTACTTC

size: many
D: TRBD1
J: TRBJ2-2
V: TRBV2
CDR3: CASSRTGANTGELFF
DNA: TGTGCCAGTTCCCGGACAGGGGCGAACACCGGGGAGCTGTTTTTT

size: many
D: .
J: TRBJ2-2
V: TRBV7-2
CDR3: CASSSVVTGELFF
DNA: TGTGCCAGCAGCTCCGTGGTCACCGGGGAGCTGTTTTTT

size: .
D: .
J: TRBJ1-5
V: TRBV28
CDR3: CASSFLPGQRNQPQHF
DNA: TGTGCCAGCAGTTTTCTTCCGGGACAACGCAATCAGCCCCAGCATTTT

size: many
D: .
J: TRBJ2-3
V: TRBV6-6
CDR3: CASSRLQDTQYF
DNA: TGTGCCAGCAGTCGACTGCAAGATACGCAGTATTTT

size: .
D: TRBD1
J: TRBJ2-3
V: TRBV12-3/TRBV12-4
CDR3: CASSTGADTQYF
DNA: TGTGCCAGCAGTACAGGGGCAGATACGCAGTATTTT

size: .
D: TRBD1
J: TRBJ2-6
V: TRBV9
CDR3: CASSVTGTGTGANVLTF
DNA: TGTGCCAGCAGCGTCACAGGGACAGGCACCGGGGCCAACGTCCTGACTTTC

size: many
D: .
J: TRBJ2-2
V: TRBV9
CDR3: CASSSGPGTGELFF
DNA: TGTGCCAGCAGCTCAGGCCCGGGGACCGGGGAGCTGTTTTTT

size: .
D: TRBD2
J: TRBJ2-1
V: TRBV27
CDR3: CASSYSGTRGYNEQFF
DNA: TGTGCCAGCAGTTACTCCGGGACTAGGGGTTACAATGAGCAGTTCTTC